These 10 T cell receptor beta chains were all obtained from the same sample, sequenced in a study of cytomegalovirus exposure and HLA in healthy donors. This PCR relied on a set of 60 Vbeta primers and 13 Jbeta primers. Method: immunoSEQ multiplex PCR; TCRdb's copy keeps in-frame clones and lacks some. Seen here are 150,000 to 200,000 clones, about 77% observed once, and the top ten hold about 3.1%. Input material: PBMCs. The source is a female donor in good health and CMV-seronegative.

This clone has only one observation. The rearrangement links TRBV19 to TRBJ2-5; 9 nucleotides line up with TRBD1. The end of the DNA fits TRBJ2-7 better, so the J call may be wrong. This CDR3 spans 15 amino acids. Germline-derived CDR1 and CDR2 are LNHDA and SQIVND (reference sequence). The CDR3 loop is CASSMGQGLSYEQYF. CDR3 DNA: TGTGCCAGTAGTATGGGACAGGGTCTCTCCTACGAGCAGTACTTC.

This chain joins TRBV27 and TRBJ2-7, with D perhaps TRBD1 (5 bases). The CDR3 has 13 residues. Deletions cut 5 bases from V and 3 bases from J, with 11 bases between. Germline-derived CDR1 and CDR2 are MNHEY and SMNVEV (reference sequence). CDR3 loop: CASSPRTSYEQYF. For the CDR3, the DNA is TGTGCCAGCAGTCCCCGGACAAGCTACGAGCAGTACTTC.

This chain links TRBV4-1 with TRBJ2-1; 13 positions match TRBD2. CDR3 length: 17 amino acids. Germline trimming cut 2 bases from V and 8 bases from J; bases unmatched to any gene: 9. From germline, CDR1 is MGHRA and CDR2 YSYEKL. The CDR3 coding sequence is TGCGCCAGCAGCCAAAGGGTTGGGACTAGCGGGAAGGATGAGCAGTTCTTC. Residues: CASSQRVGTSGKDEQFF.

The chain carries TRBV28 and TRBJ2-5, with 9 positions matching TRBD2. From germline, CDR1 is MDHEN and CDR2 SYDVKM. This CDR3 spans 15 amino acids. V trimming: 6 bases; J trimming: 5 bases; junction bases outside the gene matches: 10. The CDR3 DNA is TGTGCCAGCAGCATTCCCGGGACTAGCCGGGAGACCCAGTACTTC. It encodes CASSIPGTSRETQYF.

This clone was observed a single time. The gene calls are TRBV2 and TRBJ2-7; 7 bases fit TRBD2. Looked up from germline, CDR1 is SNHLY and CDR2 is FYNNEI. This CDR3 is 12 amino acids long. The V gene end was trimmed by 8 bases and the J gene end by 4 bases; junction bases not matched to a gene: 5. Here the CDR3 reads CASGRAGYEQYF. The DNA of the CDR3 is TGTGCCAGCGGGAGGGCCGGATACGAGCAGTACTTC.

This clone was seen a single time. V usage is TRBV10-3 and J usage is TRBJ1-1; weak D call: TRBD1 (5 bases). There are 13 residues in the CDR3. The germline V gene encodes CDR1 ENHRY and CDR2 SYGVKD. V lost 6 bases and J lost 1, with 9 bases in between. The CDR3 protein is CAISGGRNTEAFF. The DNA for the CDR3 is TGTGCCATCAGCGGGGGAAGGAACACTGAAGCTTTCTTT.

This clone was detected once. The chain recombines TRBV27 with TRBJ1-2; the match to TRBD1 covers 8 bases. With 6 bases clipped from V and 5 bases from J, the junction kept 11 bases outside the gene matches. The CDR3 runs to 15 residues. Germline V gene data show CDR1 as MNHEY and CDR2 as SMNVEV (reference sequence). The CDR3 sequence: CASRLGGTGYYGYTF. The CDR3 nucleotides read TGTGCCAGCAGACTCGGCGGGACAGGATATTATGGCTACACCTTC.

V and J are TRBV9 and TRBJ2-7; 8 bases align to TRBD1. The CDR3 has 16 residues. Germline-derived CDR1 and CDR2 are SGDLS and YYNGEE. V lost 3 bases and J lost 4; bases outside the gene matches: 12. This CDR3 reads CASSAGFGQGLYEQYF. The DNA of the CDR3 is TGTGCCAGCAGCGCTGGCTTTGGACAGGGCCTTTACGAGCAGTACTTC.

This clone has just a few counts. This CDR3 is also generated by other DNA sequences in the sample. The chain employs TRBV7-8 and TRBJ1-1, with 7 bases matching TRBD1. The CDR3 is 14 residues long. V dropped 5 bases and J dropped 1; count of bases not matched to a gene: 4. In germline, CDR1 is SGHVS, CDR2 FQNEAQ. In DNA form, the CDR3 reads TGTGCCAGCAGCCTAGGGACAGCGAACACTGAAGCTTTCTTT. It is translated as CASSLGTANTEAFF.

The gene calls are TRBV6-6 and TRBJ2-3, with 10 bases matching TRBD2. This CDR3 has 15 amino acids. V shed 6 bases and J 6 bases; nucleotides not matched to a gene: 9. Germline-derived CDR1 and CDR2 are MNHNY and SVGAGI (reference sequence). CDR3 sequence reads: CASSPPETSGDTQYF. As DNA, the CDR3 is TGTGCCAGCAGCCCCCCCGAGACTAGCGGGGATACGCAGTATTTT.